The present entry profiles one TCR beta chain with its context. Its target is unknown. The germline CDR1 and CDR2 sequences are KGHSH and LQKENI. V lost 3 bases, J lost 4 bases, and 15 bases lay in between. CDR3 length: 15 residues. These data come from a study of shared clonotypes between healthy human individuals. Study-level points and caveats: The generation probabilities recorded for non-shared clonotypes fell below those of clonotypes shared by all four donors.

Every subset had its genomic DNA shared out evenly among several immunoSEQ plates. Produced via immunoSEQ multiplex PCR; TCRdb's table is partial and in-frame only. Of about 2.3 million clones listed, roughly 92% are singletons. This clonotype was obtained from a young man in good health. Some clones in this sample may be carry-over from other donors' samples. Sequencing was performed on naive CD4+ T cells from PBMCs. Sample subset: CD45RA+ positively selected. The chain employs TRBV18 and TRBJ1-2; D not certain. CDR3 sequence reads: CASSPLAGQLYGYTF. The CDR3 bases are TGTGCCAGCTCACCTCTGGCCGGCCAGCTCTATGGCTACACCTTC.